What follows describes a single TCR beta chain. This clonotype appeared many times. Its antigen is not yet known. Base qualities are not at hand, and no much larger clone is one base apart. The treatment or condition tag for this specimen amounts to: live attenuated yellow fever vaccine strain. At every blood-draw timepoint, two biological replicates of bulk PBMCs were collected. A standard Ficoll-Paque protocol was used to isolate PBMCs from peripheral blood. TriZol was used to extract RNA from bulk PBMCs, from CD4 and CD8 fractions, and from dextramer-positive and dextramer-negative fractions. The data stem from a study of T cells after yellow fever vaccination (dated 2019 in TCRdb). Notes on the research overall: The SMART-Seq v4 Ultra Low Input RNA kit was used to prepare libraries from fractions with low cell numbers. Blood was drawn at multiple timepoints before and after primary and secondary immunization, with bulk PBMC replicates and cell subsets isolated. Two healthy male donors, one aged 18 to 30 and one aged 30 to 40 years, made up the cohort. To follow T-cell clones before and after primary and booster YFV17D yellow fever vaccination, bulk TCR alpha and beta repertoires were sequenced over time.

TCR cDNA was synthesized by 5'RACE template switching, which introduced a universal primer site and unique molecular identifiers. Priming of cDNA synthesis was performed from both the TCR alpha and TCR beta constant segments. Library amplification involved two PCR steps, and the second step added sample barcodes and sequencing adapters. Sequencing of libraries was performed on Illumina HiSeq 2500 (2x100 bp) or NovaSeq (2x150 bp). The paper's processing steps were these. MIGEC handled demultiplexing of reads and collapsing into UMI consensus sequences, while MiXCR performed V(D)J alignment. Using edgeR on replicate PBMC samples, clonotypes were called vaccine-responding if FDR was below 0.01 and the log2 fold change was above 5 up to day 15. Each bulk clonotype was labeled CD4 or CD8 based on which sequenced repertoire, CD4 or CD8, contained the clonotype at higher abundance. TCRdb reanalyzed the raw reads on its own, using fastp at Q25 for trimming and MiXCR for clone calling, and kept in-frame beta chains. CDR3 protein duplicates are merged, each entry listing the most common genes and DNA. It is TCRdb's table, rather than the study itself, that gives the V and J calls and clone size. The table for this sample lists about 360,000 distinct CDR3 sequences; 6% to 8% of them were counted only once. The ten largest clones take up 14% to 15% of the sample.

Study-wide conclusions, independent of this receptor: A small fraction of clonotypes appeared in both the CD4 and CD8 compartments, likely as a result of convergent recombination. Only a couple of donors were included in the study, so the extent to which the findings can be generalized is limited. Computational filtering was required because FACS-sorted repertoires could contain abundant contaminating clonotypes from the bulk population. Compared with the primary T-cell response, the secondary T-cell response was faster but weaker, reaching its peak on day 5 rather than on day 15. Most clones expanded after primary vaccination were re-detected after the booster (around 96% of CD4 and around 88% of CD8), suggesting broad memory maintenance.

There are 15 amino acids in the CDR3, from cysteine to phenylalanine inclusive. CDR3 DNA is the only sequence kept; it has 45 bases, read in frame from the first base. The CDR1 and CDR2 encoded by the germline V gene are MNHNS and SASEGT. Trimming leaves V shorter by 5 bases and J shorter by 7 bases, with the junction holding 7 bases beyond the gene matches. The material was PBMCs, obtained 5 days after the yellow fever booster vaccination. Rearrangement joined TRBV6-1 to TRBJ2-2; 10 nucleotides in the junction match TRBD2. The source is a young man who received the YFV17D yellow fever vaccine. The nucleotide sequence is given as TGTGCCAGCAGTCCTCCTAGCGGGAGTATCGGGGAGCTGTTTTTT. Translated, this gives CASSPPSGSIGELFF.